This entry lists 21 T cell receptor beta chains sequenced from one sample in a study of cytomegalovirus exposure and HLA in healthy donors. PCR was performed using 60 Vbeta and 13 Jbeta primers. Assay used: immunoSEQ multiplex PCR; TCRdb lists only in-frame clones, some missing. This sample carries about 110,000 clones, around 88% of them seen once, and the ten largest clones take 1.5% to 2%. Sequences were obtained from PBMCs. These receptor sequences come from a man in his forties or fifties in good health and CMV-seronegative.

This rearrangement joins TRBV30 to TRBJ1-5; D is perhaps TRBD1 (5 bases). V was clipped by 2 bases and J by 1 base, with 21 bases between them. The CDR3 totals 18 residues. Germline assignment: CDR1 GTSNPN and CDR2 SVGIG (reference sequence). The CDR3 nucleotides are TGTGCCTGGAGTAGGGAGGGAGGGGTGGGGGGAAGCAATCAGCCCCAGCATTTT. Protein: CAWSREGGVGGSNQPQHF.

The rearrangement uses TRBV5-4 and TRBJ2-1; 9 nucleotides align to TRBD2. In germline, CDR1 is SGHNT, CDR2 YYREEE (reference sequence). There are 15 residues in the CDR3. V was pared by 2 bases and J by 7 bases, with 7 bases of the junction left unmatched. The CDR3 DNA reads TGTGCCAGCAGCTTAGCGGGGGGCCCAAATAATGAGCAGTTCTTC. Translation gives CASSLAGGPNNEQFF.

This clone was counted between two and nine times. This chain connects TRBV6-5 to TRBJ1-1; D is possibly TRBD1 (6 bases). Trimming cost V 6 bases and J 1 base, with 15 bases left between them. This CDR3 is 15 amino acids long. CDR1 and CDR2 (germline): MNHEY, SVGAGI. The CDR3 DNA sequence: TGTGCCAGCAGCCTGACGGGGGGCGGGAACACTGAAGCTTTCTTT. Amino acid sequence: CASSLTGGGNTEAFF.

The chain couples TRBV5-6 to TRBJ1-2; 8 bases match TRBD1. V lost 4 bases and J lost 3; bases outside the gene matches: 5. The CDR3 is made up of 14 amino acids. In germline, CDR1 is SGHDT, CDR2 YYEEEE. CDR3 nucleotide sequence: TGTGCCAGCAGCCCCCCGACAGGGGACTATGGCTACACCTTC. As protein: CASSPPTGDYGYTF.

The chain is built from TRBV5-4 and TRBJ2-7; D is possibly TRBD2 (5 bases). Germline V lookup: CDR1 SGHNT, CDR2 YYREEE (reference sequence). The CDR3 is 12 residues long. Trimming shortened V by 4 bases and J by 3 bases, and 8 bases separated the two germline ends. The CDR3 DNA reads as TGTGCCAGCAGCCCCGGGGACTACGAGCAGTACTTC. Its protein product is CASSPGDYEQYF.

V usage is TRBV27 and J usage is TRBJ1-5; 8 nucleotides match TRBD1. The CDR3 runs to 14 residues. Germline V gene sequence: CDR1 MNHEY, CDR2 SMNVEV (reference sequence). With 3 bases clipped from V and 6 bases from J, the junction kept 4 bases outside the gene matches. DNA for the CDR3: TGTGCCAGCAGTTTTGGACAGGGAGGTCAGCCCCAGCATTTT. This gives the protein CASSFGQGGQPQHF.

The rearrangement uses TRBV28 and TRBJ1-4; tentatively, D is TRBD1 (6 bases). The germline CDR1 and CDR2 sequences are MDHEN and SYDVKM. Trimming took off 6 bases at V and 0 bases at J, with 14 bases between the two ends. CDR3 size: 16 residues. DNA of the CDR3: TGTGCCAGCAGGATCCGACAGGCCACAACTAATGAAAAACTGTTTTTT. It yields the protein CASRIRQATTNEKLFF. The variable domain in full, with the rest retrieved from reference TRBV28 and TRBJ1-4, is DVKVTQSSRYLVKRTGEKVFLECVQDMDHENMFWYRQDPGLGLRLIYFSYDVKMKEKGDIPEGYSVSREKKERFSLILESASTNQTSMYLCASRIRQATTNEKLFFGSGTQLSVL.

The chain combines TRBV7-8 with TRBJ2-1; D might be TRBD2 (5 bases). The V end lost 1 base, the J end lost 10 bases, and 8 bases lay between the germline ends. Germline CDR1 reads SGHVS; CDR2 reads FQNEAQ. The CDR3 has 12 amino acids. This CDR3 is CASSLGGKEQFF. CDR3 coding DNA: TGTGCCAGCAGCTTAGGAGGGAAGGAGCAGTTCTTC.

The chain employs TRBV27 and TRBJ1-2; D unclear. The CDR3 sequence is 14 residues long. Looked up from germline, CDR1 is MNHEY and CDR2 is SMNVEV (reference sequence). V lost 2 bases and J 2 bases, leaving 9 bases between the germline ends. The CDR3 DNA is TGTGCCAGCAGTTTAGGCGGGCTGAACTATGGCTACACCTTC. This sequence encodes CASSLGGLNYGYTF.

The J gene is TRBJ1-1, the V gene TRBV6-6; D may be TRBD1 (5 bases). There are 16 residues in the CDR3. V gave up 2 bases and J gave up 3 bases, with 16 bases separating them. Germline values: CDR1 MNHNY, CDR2 SVGAGI (reference sequence). This chain's CDR3 is CASSYNLGTRDTEAFF. The CDR3 nucleotides are TGTGCCAGCAGTTACAACCTCGGGACTAGGGACACTGAAGCTTTCTTT.

This sequence joins TRBV2 and TRBJ1-2; D is undetermined. The CDR3 runs 10 residues. The ends were cut back, 8 bases at V and 2 bases at J, with 3 bases in the middle. Germline CDR1 SNHLY, CDR2 FYNNEI. Here the CDR3 reads CASQNYGYTF. As DNA, the CDR3 is TGTGCCAGCCAGAACTATGGCTACACCTTC.

This chain joins TRBV30 and TRBJ1-1; D remains ambiguous. This CDR3 contains 13 residues. Germline CDR1 reads GTSNPN; CDR2 reads SVGIG (reference sequence). V lost 0 bases and J lost 3, with 8 bases in between. In DNA form, the CDR3 reads TGTGCCTGGAGTGTACGACAAGACACTGAAGCTTTCTTT. Residues: CAWSVRQDTEAFF.

The chain couples TRBV5-5 to TRBJ2-7; TRBD1 matches at 7 bases. The CDR3 consists of 17 residues. V lost 3 bases to trimming and J lost 0 bases; unmatched junction nucleotides: 12. Germline V gene lookup returns CDR1 SGHKS and CDR2 YYEKEE (reference sequence). CDR3 protein: CASSSMAGQAGSYEQYF. CDR3 in DNA: TGTGCCAGCAGCTCCATGGCTGGACAGGCCGGCTCCTACGAGCAGTACTTC.

This clone was recorded only once. The chain combines TRBV11-2 with TRBJ2-5, with 10 bases aligning to TRBD1. CDR1 SGHAT and CDR2 FQNNGV come from the germline V gene. CDR3 length: 16 amino acids. V shed 1 base and J 6 bases; nucleotides not matched to a gene: 8. DNA of the CDR3: TGTGCCAGCAGCTTAGTTTTGGGACAGGGGCAGCAGACCCAGTACTTC. It encodes CASSLVLGQGQQTQYF. Full variable domain (rest looked up from reference TRBV11-2 and TRBJ2-5): EAGVAQSPRYKIIEKRQSVAFWCNPISGHATLYWYQQILGQGPKLLIQFQNNGVVDDSQLPKDRFSAERLKGVDSTLKIQPAKLEDSAVYLCASSLVLGQGQQTQYFGPGTRLLVL.

The chain uses TRBV25-1 and TRBJ2-3, with 9 bases lining up with TRBD2. The CDR3 covers 16 residues. Germline V CDR1 and CDR2: MGHDK, SYGVNS. Germline trimming cut 5 bases from V and 5 bases from J; bases unmatched to any gene: 11. This chain's CDR3 is CASSTRRGGTGDTQYF. CDR3 nucleotide sequence: TGTGCCAGCAGTACCCGGCGGGGGGGCACGGGAGATACGCAGTATTTT.

The V and J genes are TRBV2 and TRBJ1-1; 9 bases align to TRBD1. Germline V lookup: CDR1 SNHLY, CDR2 FYNNEI. This CDR3 is 14 amino acids long. The junction had 3 bases not matched to a gene; V was cut back by 6 bases and J by 1 base. The CDR3 is CASRAQGANTEAFF. The CDR3 DNA reads as TGTGCCAGCAGGGCACAGGGGGCGAACACTGAAGCTTTCTTT.

J is TRBJ2-7 and V is TRBV29-1; 7 positions match TRBD1. The CDR3 runs 14 residues. Germline CDR1 is SQVTM and CDR2 is ANQGSEA. After removal of 6 bases from V and 7 bases from J, the junction contained 15 bases not matched to a gene. The CDR3 nucleotides read TGCAGCGTAGTCGGGACAGTACGTATCTGGGAGCAGTACTTC. This translates into CSVVGTVRIWEQYF.

V and J are TRBV6-6 and TRBJ1-1, with 7 bases identical to TRBD1. The CDR3 contains 13 residues. Germline CDR1 MNHNY, CDR2 SVGAGI (reference sequence). V shed 3 bases and J 5 bases; nucleotides not matched to a gene: 3. The CDR3 loop reads CASSYLTGTEAFF. In DNA form, the CDR3 reads TGTGCCAGCAGTTATCTGACAGGGACTGAAGCTTTCTTT.

The V call is TRBV2, the J call TRBJ2-4; perhaps TRBD1 as D (5 bases). Deletions cut 3 bases from V and 1 base from J, with 10 bases between. CDR3 length: 15 residues. Germline V gives CDR1 SNHLY, CDR2 FYNNEI. In DNA form, the CDR3 reads TGTGCCAGCAGTGACAGGGCTGGGGCCAAAAACATTCAGTACTTC. It encodes CASSDRAGAKNIQYF.

The rearrangement uses TRBV5-1 and TRBJ1-4; the D is unclear. CDR3 size: 16 residues. Between the trimmed V and J ends, which lost 0 bases and 7 bases, there was a span of 16 bases. Germline CDR1 is SGHRS and CDR2 is YFSETQ. This CDR3 reads CASSLVAGAVGEKLFF. In DNA form, the CDR3 reads TGCGCCAGCAGCTTGGTGGCCGGTGCGGTTGGTGAAAAACTGTTTTTT.

The chain joins TRBV6-1 to TRBJ1-1; TRBD1 is a possible D gene (5 bases). The CDR3 has 13 amino acids. Germline V lookup: CDR1 MNHNS, CDR2 SASEGT. Trimming shortened V by 6 bases and J by 5 bases, and 13 bases separated the two germline ends. CDR3 coding DNA: TGTGCCAGCAGACTTGGGGGGGGGACTGAAGCTTTCTTT. Its protein is CASRLGGGTEAFF.